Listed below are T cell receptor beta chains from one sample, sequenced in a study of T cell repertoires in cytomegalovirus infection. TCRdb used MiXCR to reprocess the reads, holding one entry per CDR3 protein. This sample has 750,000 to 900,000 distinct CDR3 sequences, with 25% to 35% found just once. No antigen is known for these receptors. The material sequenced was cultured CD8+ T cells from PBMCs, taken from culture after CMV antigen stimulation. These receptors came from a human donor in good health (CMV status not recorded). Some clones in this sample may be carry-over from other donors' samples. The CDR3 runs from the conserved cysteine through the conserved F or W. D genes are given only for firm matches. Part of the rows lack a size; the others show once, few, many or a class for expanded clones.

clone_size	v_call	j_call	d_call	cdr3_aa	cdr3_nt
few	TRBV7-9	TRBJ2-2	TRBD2	CASSPTGLAGGLTTGELFF	TGTGCCAGCAGCCCCACCGGACTAGCGGGGGGGTTAACAACCGGGGAGCTGTTTTTT
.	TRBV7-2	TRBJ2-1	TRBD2	CASSLWGGVEQFF	TGTGCCAGCAGCTTATGGGGGGGGGTAGAGCAGTTCTTC
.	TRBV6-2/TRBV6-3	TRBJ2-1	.	CASSDRDFRGNEQFF	TGTGCCAGCAGTGACCGGGACTTCCGGGGGAATGAGCAGTTCTTC
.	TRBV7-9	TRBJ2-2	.	CASFLRAGAGELFF	TGTGCCAGCTTTCTCCGGGCAGGGGCCGGGGAGCTGTTTTTT
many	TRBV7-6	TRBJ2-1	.	CASSPLLGPINEQFF	TGTGCCAGCAGCCCTCTTCTGGGACCGATCAATGAGCAGTTCTTC
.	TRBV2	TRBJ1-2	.	CASTGGVRGYTF	TGTGCCAGCACTGGGGGAGTTCGCGGCTACACCTTC
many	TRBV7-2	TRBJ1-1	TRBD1	CASSLIGGAGGVSTEAFF	TGTGCCAGCAGCTTAATCGGTGGGGCAGGGGGTGTGAGCACTGAAGCTTTCTTT
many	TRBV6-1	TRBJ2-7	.	CASNLRGQYEQYF	TGTGCCAGCAACCTTCGGGGGCAATACGAGCAGTACTTC
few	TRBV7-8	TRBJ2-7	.	CASSLLIPEQYF	TGTGCCAGCAGCTTGTTAATCCCCGAGCAGTACTTC
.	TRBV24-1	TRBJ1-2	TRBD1	CATSDGGTGQGGYTF	TGTGCCACCAGTGACGGAGGGACGGGACAGGGTGGCTACACCTTC
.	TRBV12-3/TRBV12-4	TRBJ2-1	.	CASSLGFGLEGDEQFF	TGTGCCAGCAGTTTAGGGTTTGGCCTCGAAGGGGATGAGCAGTTCTTC
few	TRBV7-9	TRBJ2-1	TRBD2	CASSLGGGLGEQFF	TGTGCCAGCAGCTTAGGCGGGGGTCTTGGTGAGCAGTTCTTC
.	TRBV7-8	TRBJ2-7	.	CASSPMPTTEYF	TGTGCCAGCAGCCCAATGCCCACTACGGAGTACTTC
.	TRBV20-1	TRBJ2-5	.	CSEKGALETQYF	TGCAGTGAGAAAGGGGCTTTAGAGACCCAGTACTTC
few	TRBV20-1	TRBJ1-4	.	CSAPARGAVNEKLFF	TGCAGTGCTCCAGCCCGGGGCGCAGTTAATGAAAAACTGTTTTTT
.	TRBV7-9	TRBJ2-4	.	CTSSLGGDGAKNIQYF	TGTACCAGCAGCTTAGGAGGAGACGGAGCCAAAAACATTCAGTACTTC
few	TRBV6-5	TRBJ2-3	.	CASSPQTARTDTQYF	TGTGCCAGCAGTCCCCAGACAGCGCGCACAGATACGCAGTATTTT
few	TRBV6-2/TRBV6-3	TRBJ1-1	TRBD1	CASSPDRGYTEAFF	TGTGCCAGCAGTCCGGACAGGGGGTACACTGAAGCTTTCTTT
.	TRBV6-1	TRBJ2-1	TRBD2	CASRSSSGGKYNEQFF	TGTGCCAGCAGATCCTCTAGCGGGGGGAAATACAATGAGCAGTTCTTC
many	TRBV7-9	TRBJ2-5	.	CASSLAGWETQYF	TGTGCCAGCAGCTTGGCGGGCTGGGAGACCCAGTACTTC
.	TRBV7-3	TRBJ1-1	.	CASGITGNTEAFF	TGTGCCAGCGGCATAACAGGGAACACTGAAGCTTTCTTT
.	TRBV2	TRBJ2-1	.	CAGSGDAVRGDEQFF	TGTGCCGGATCCGGGGACGCAGTACGTGGAGATGAGCAGTTCTTC
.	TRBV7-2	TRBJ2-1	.	CASSPGILGYNEQFF	TGTGCCAGCAGCCCGGGCATTCTAGGGTACAATGAGCAGTTCTTC
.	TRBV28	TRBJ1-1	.	CASLRPLNTEAFF	TGTGCCAGTTTGAGGCCGTTGAACACTGAAGCTTTCTTT
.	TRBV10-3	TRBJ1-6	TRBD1	CAISEAGQGTTPHGSPLHF	TGTGCCATCAGTGAAGCGGGACAGGGGACGACTCCGCACGGTTCACCCCTCCACTTT
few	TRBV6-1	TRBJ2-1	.	CASSSVTGRAYNEQFF	TGTGCCAGCAGTTCCGTGACAGGCAGGGCCTACAATGAGCAGTTCTTC
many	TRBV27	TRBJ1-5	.	CASSLGLNQPQHF	TGTGCCAGCAGCTTAGGGTTAAATCAGCCCCAGCATTTT
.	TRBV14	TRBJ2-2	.	CASSRLGINTGELFF	TGTGCCAGCAGCCGTCTTGGGATAAACACCGGGGAGCTGTTTTTT
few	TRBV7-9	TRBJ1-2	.	CASSLAKGRGYTF	TGTGCCAGCAGCTTAGCGAAGGGTCGGGGCTACACCTTC
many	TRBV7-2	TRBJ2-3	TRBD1	CASSSRDSSDTQYF	TGTGCCAGCAGCTCCCGGGACAGCTCAGATACGCAGTATTTT
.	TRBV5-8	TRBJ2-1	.	CATSFGDPYNEQFF	TGTGCCACCTCTTTCGGGGACCCCTACAATGAGCAGTTCTTC
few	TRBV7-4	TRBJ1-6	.	CASSYSSGALHF	TGTGCCAGCAGTTACAGCTCGGGGGCCCTCCACTTT
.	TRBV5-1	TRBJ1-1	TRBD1	CASSSTSGQAMNTEAFF	TGCGCCAGCAGCTCCACTTCGGGACAGGCTATGAACACTGAAGCTTTCTTT
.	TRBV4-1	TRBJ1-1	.	CASSQDPAGVNTEAFF	TGCGCCAGCAGCCAAGACCCGGCAGGGGTGAACACTGAAGCTTTCTTT
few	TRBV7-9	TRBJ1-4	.	CASSLSWGAEEKLFF	TGTGCCAGCAGCTTGTCTTGGGGGGCGGAAGAAAAACTGTTTTTT
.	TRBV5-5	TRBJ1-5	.	CASSLRFGDNQPQHF	TGTGCCAGCAGCTTAAGGTTCGGAGACAATCAGCCCCAGCATTTT
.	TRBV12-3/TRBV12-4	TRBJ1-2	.	CASSFEGYGYTF	TGTGCCAGCAGTTTTGAGGGGTATGGCTACACCTTC
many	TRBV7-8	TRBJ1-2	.	CASSLGGSRGYTF	TGTGCCAGCAGCTTAGGGGGATCCCGTGGCTACACCTTC
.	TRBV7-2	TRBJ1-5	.	CASSLNRVGQPQHF	TGTGCCAGCAGCTTAAACAGGGTGGGGCAGCCCCAGCATTTT
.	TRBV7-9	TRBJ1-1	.	CASSLLPTRMNTEAFF	TGTGCCAGCAGCTTACTTCCGACAAGGATGAACACTGAAGCTTTCTTT
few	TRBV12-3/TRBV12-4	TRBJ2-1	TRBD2	CASSFNVAGGPSSYNEQFF	TGTGCCAGCAGTTTTAACGTAGCGGGGGGGCCGAGCTCCTACAATGAGCAGTTCTTC
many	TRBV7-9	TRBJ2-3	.	CASSLEGPDTQYF	TGTGCCAGCAGCCTCGAGGGCCCAGATACGCAGTATTTT
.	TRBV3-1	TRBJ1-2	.	CASSHPQAANYGYTF	TGTGCCAGCAGCCACCCCCAAGCGGCGAACTATGGCTACACCTTC
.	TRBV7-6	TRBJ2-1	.	CASGLVGQKDNEQFF	TGTGCCAGCGGCTTAGTCGGACAAAAAGACAATGAGCAGTTCTTC